A single sample is the source of the 32 T cell receptor beta chains below, sequenced in a study of cytomegalovirus exposure and HLA in healthy donors. Vbeta (60) and Jbeta (13) primers were used in the PCR. Profiled with immunoSEQ multiplex PCR; TCRdb holds only in-frame clones, not every one. Of some 150,000 clones in the sample, 77% were seen once. Specimen: PBMCs. The receptors originated from a male donor in good health and CMV-seronegative.

The V call is TRBV7-6, the J call TRBJ2-5; 8 nucleotides align to TRBD1. Trimming at V came to 5 bases and at J to 10 bases, leaving 18 bases not matched to a gene. The CDR3 spans 16 residues. CDR1 and CDR2 from the germline V gene are SGHVS and FNYEAQ. The DNA of the CDR3 is TGTGCCAGCAGCCCAGCTGTGGGACAGGCTCCGGAGGTCCAGTACTTC. This sequence encodes CASSPAVGQAPEVQYF.

This chain connects TRBV12-1 to TRBJ1-3. TRBV12-1 is tagged as a pseudogene. This CDR3 comprises 14 residues. Here the CDR3 DNA reads TGTGCCAGCAGCACTCGGCTAGGAAGAAACACCATATATTTT. Translated: CASSTRLGRNTIYF.

The rearrangement joins TRBV6-5 to TRBJ1-2, with unresolved D. The germline V and J ends were trimmed by 2 bases and 3 bases, with 10 bases remaining between them. The CDR3 has 14 amino acids. Germline CDR1 and CDR2: MNHEY and SVGAGI. The CDR3 region has the DNA TGTGCCAGCAGTTACGGAGGGTCTTACTATGGCTACACCTTC. Residues: CASSYGGSYYGYTF.

The gene calls are TRBV4-1 and TRBJ2-5; D unclear. V lost 0 bases and J 5 bases, leaving 4 bases between the germline ends. Germline CDR1 MGHRA, CDR2 YSYEKL. There are 12 residues in the CDR3. CDR3 amino acids: CASSQDRETQYF. Here the CDR3 DNA reads TGCGCCAGCAGCCAAGATCGGGAGACCCAGTACTTC.

The chain combines TRBV6-1 with TRBJ1-3; D remains ambiguous. Germline values: CDR1 MNHNS, CDR2 SASEGT. CDR3 length: 14 amino acids. Deletions cut 6 bases from V and 0 bases from J, with 9 bases between. This chain's CDR3 is CASREYNSGNTIYF. Written as DNA, the CDR3 is TGTGCCAGCAGGGAGTACAACTCTGGAAACACCATATATTTT.

This clone came up a few times. The V and J genes are TRBV7-8 and TRBJ1-5; TRBD1 matches at 8 bases. J gave up 3 bases and V 5 bases, and 6 bases lay outside the gene matches. This CDR3 has 15 residues. Germline CDR1 and CDR2: SGHVS and FQNEAQ. CDR3 bases: TGTGCCAGCAGCCCGTGGACAGGGTACAATCAGCCCCAGCATTTT. Translating gives CASSPWTGYNQPQHF.

The V and J genes are TRBV21-1 and TRBJ2-5; no check of the table's D call, TRBD1, against the DNA was made. The J call may be faulty, since TRBJ2-7 better matches the DNA end. TRBV21-1 is designated a pseudogene. The CDR3 runs to 13 residues. Written as DNA, the CDR3 is TGTGCCAGCAGCTCTCACAGGGTCCACGAGCAGTACTTC. It is translated as CASSSHRVHEQYF.

The chain uses TRBV5-1 and TRBJ2-5, with D perhaps TRBD2 (6 bases). V was cut by 3 bases and J by 4 bases, with 16 bases left in between. The CDR3 spans 15 residues. In germline, CDR1 is SGHRS, CDR2 YFSETQ. CDR3 sequence (DNA): TGCGCCAGCAGCTCCTCACCGGGACTTAGAGAGACCCAGTACTTC. It specifies CASSSSPGLRETQYF.

The chain joins TRBV6-5 to TRBJ2-7, with 13 nucleotides matching TRBD2. Trimming cost V 3 bases and J 5 bases; bases outside gene matches: 7. This CDR3 has 16 residues. Germline CDR1 MNHEY, CDR2 SVGAGI. The CDR3 loop is CASSYKMTSGRNEQYF. CDR3 nucleotide sequence: TGTGCCAGCAGTTATAAAATGACTAGCGGGAGGAACGAGCAGTACTTC.

The chain carries TRBV7-9 and TRBJ2-1; 11 bases map to TRBD2. CDR1 and CDR2 (germline): SEHNR, FQNEAQ (reference sequence). V shed 5 bases and J 1 base; nucleotides not matched to a gene: 7. The CDR3 sequence is 17 residues long. The CDR3 region has the DNA TGTGCCAGCAGCCTTGGGACTAGCGGAGTATCCTACAATGAGCAGTTCTTC. Its protein product is CASSLGTSGVSYNEQFF.

V gene TRBV6-4 combines with J gene TRBJ2-1; maybe TRBD2 (6 bases). CDR1 and CDR2 (germline): MRHNA, SNTAGT. Trimming pared 0 bases from V and 5 bases from J, leaving 11 bases between. The CDR3 is made up of 15 amino acids. The CDR3 DNA reads as TGTGCCAGCAGTGACTCTTCTAGCGCCCACAATGAGCAGTTCTTC. It encodes CASSDSSSAHNEQFF.

About this clone itself: A junction boundary mismatches the germline segment, possibly from a read error. This chain connects TRBV27 to TRBJ2-3; D is perhaps TRBD2 (6 bases). The CDR3 runs 15 residues. Germline assignment: CDR1 MNHEY and CDR2 SMNVEV (reference sequence). The CDR3 sequence is CASSLSRLDGDTQYF. CDR3 nucleotide sequence: TGTGCCAGCAGCTTATCAAGACTAGACGGGGATACGCAGTATTTT.

The chain uses TRBV9 and TRBJ1-1; no clear D. The CDR3 totals 14 residues. Trimming shortened V by 4 bases and J by 0 bases, and 10 bases separated the two germline ends. Germline-derived CDR1 and CDR2 are SGDLS and YYNGEE. The CDR3 DNA sequence: TGTGCCAGCAGCAAGACTGCCTTGAACACTGAAGCTTTCTTT. The encoded protein is CASSKTALNTEAFF.

This sequence joins TRBV6-6 and TRBJ1-6; D might be TRBD1 (6 bases). The ends were cut back, 5 bases at V and 7 bases at J, with 12 bases in the middle. There are 14 residues in the CDR3. CDR1 MNHNY and CDR2 SVGAGI come from the germline V gene (reference sequence). The CDR3 DNA follows: TGTGCCAGCAGTCTAACAGGGATGAATTCACCCCTCCACTTT. The encoded protein is CASSLTGMNSPLHF.

This clone was counted a few times. This sequence joins TRBV5-4 and TRBJ2-7, with D perhaps TRBD1 (5 bases). The CDR3 runs 14 residues. CDR1 SGHNT and CDR2 YYREEE come from the germline V gene (reference sequence). V shed 0 bases and J shed 2 bases, with 9 bases lying between them. The CDR3 DNA reads TGTGCCAGCAGCTTGGATCACAGGACCTACGAGCAGTACTTC. Protein: CASSLDHRTYEQYF.

The chain links TRBV7-2 to TRBJ2-3; D is possibly TRBD1 (5 bases). V lost 7 bases and J lost 1, with 9 bases in between. Germline V lookup: CDR1 SGHTA, CDR2 FQGNSA. This CDR3 spans 13 amino acids. In nucleotides, the CDR3 is TGTGCCAGCAAATTAGGGGGCACAGATACGCAGTATTTT. This translates into CASKLGGTDTQYF.

The chain joins TRBV5-8 to TRBJ1-5, with a tentative D call TRBD1 (5 bases). Germline CDR1 and CDR2: SGHTS and YDEGEE. This CDR3 is 13 amino acids long. Trimming left V 4 bases short and J 6 bases short, with 11 bases between. The CDR3 bases are TGTGCCAGCAGCCCCATCGGGGGTCAGCCCCAGCATTTT. It encodes CASSPIGGQPQHF.

The sample holds a few counts of this clone. The chain joins TRBV7-2 to TRBJ2-1; 10 positions match TRBD2. The germline V gene encodes CDR1 SGHTA and CDR2 FQGNSA. V lost 5 bases to trimming and J lost 7 bases; unmatched junction nucleotides: 11. CDR3 length: 16 amino acids. This chain's CDR3 is CASSRDLAGAVNEQFF. Here the CDR3 DNA reads TGTGCCAGCAGCCGGGACCTAGCGGGGGCCGTAAATGAGCAGTTCTTC.

This sequence joins TRBV11-2 and TRBJ2-5, with TRBD2 matching 12 bases. Germline-derived CDR1 and CDR2 are SGHAT and FQNNGV. V dropped 5 bases and J dropped 5; count of bases not matched to a gene: 6. The CDR3 runs to 15 residues. CDR3 sequence: CASSKRTSGTETQYF. In DNA form, the CDR3 reads TGTGCCAGCAGCAAACGGACTAGCGGGACGGAGACCCAGTACTTC.

In nucleotides, the CDR3 is TGTGCCAGTAGTATCGCAGCGGGACTGATGAACACTGAAGCTTTCTTT. It is translated as CASSIAAGLMNTEAFF. The chain recombines TRBV19 with TRBJ1-1; D perhaps matches TRBD1 (5 bases). Per the germline V gene, CDR1 is LNHDA and CDR2 is SQIVND (reference sequence). Trimming cost V 3 bases and J 0 bases, with 14 bases left between them. This CDR3 has 16 residues.

V gene TRBV5-1 combines with J gene TRBJ1-2; the match to TRBD1 covers 7 bases. The CDR3 totals 12 residues. Germline assignment: CDR1 SGHRS and CDR2 YFSETQ. V trimming: 4 bases; J trimming: 10 bases; junction bases outside the gene matches: 7. The DNA of the CDR3 is TGCGCCAGCAGCCCACTGACAGGGACCTACACCTTC. Its translation is CASSPLTGTYTF.

In this sample, this clone turned up a few times. The chain combines TRBV5-1 with TRBJ2-1, with D maybe TRBD2 (6 bases). The CDR3 is 15 amino acids. V dropped 0 bases and J dropped 5 bases, with 12 bases sitting between them. Germline V gene sequence: CDR1 SGHRS, CDR2 YFSETQ. CDR3: CASSLATSNDNEQFF. In DNA, the CDR3 is TGCGCCAGCAGCTTGGCCACTAGCAACGACAATGAGCAGTTCTTC.

This clone was seen only a few times. The chain links TRBV9 to TRBJ2-2; 7 nucleotides align to TRBD1. Per germline, CDR1 SGDLS and CDR2 YYNGEE. With V trimmed by 0 bases and J by 1 base, 15 bases remained unmatched. The CDR3 extends over 20 amino acids. The CDR3 coding sequence is TGTGCCAGCAGCGTAGGGCAACGACAGGGCGTGACCTGGAACACCGGGGAGCTGTTTTTT. Translation: CASSVGQRQGVTWNTGELFF.

V gene TRBV4-2 combines with J gene TRBJ1-5; no clear D gene. The length of the CDR3 is 15 residues. Germline V gene data show CDR1 as LGHNA and CDR2 as YNFKEQ. Trimming took off 5 bases at V and 1 base at J, with 12 bases between the two ends. As DNA, the CDR3 is TGTGCCAGCAGCATACTTTGTTTCAGCAATCAGCCCCAGCATTTT. This gives the protein CASSILCFSNQPQHF.

The genes are TRBV5-1 and TRBJ1-5; tentatively, D is TRBD1 (6 bases). The CDR3 loop spans 14 amino acids. Trimming cost V 4 bases and J 4 bases, with 12 bases left between them. Germline V gene sequence: CDR1 SGHRS, CDR2 YFSETQ. CDR3 sequence: CASSMDSRNQPQHF. In nucleotides, the CDR3 is TGCGCCAGCAGCATGGACAGTCGGAATCAGCCCCAGCATTTT.

This clone was recorded once. V is TRBV7-9 and J is TRBJ2-7; a possible D gene is TRBD2 (6 bases). V lost 2 bases to trimming and J lost 9 bases, with 8 bases between them. The CDR3 is 11 residues long. Per the germline V gene, CDR1 is SEHNR and CDR2 is FQNEAQ (reference sequence). For the CDR3, the DNA is TGTGCCAGCAGCTTACAGGGAGGGCAGTACTTC. Translation gives CASSLQGGQYF.

The chain carries TRBV7-8 and TRBJ1-1; D not certain. Trimming left V 6 bases short and J 3 bases short, with 11 bases between. The CDR3 contains 13 residues. Germline lookup yields CDR1 SGHVS and CDR2 FQNEAQ. The CDR3 DNA sequence: TGTGCCAGCAGTTCCAAGTCGGACACTGAAGCTTTCTTT. As protein: CASSSKSDTEAFF.

The chain carries TRBV27 and TRBJ2-2; 11 nucleotides agree with TRBD1. The CDR3 is made up of 14 amino acids. The V and J ends lost 5 bases and 7 bases, in that order; junction bases with no gene match: 3. Germline-derived CDR1 and CDR2 are MNHEY and SMNVEV (reference sequence). The CDR3 spells CASSGQGAIGELFF. CDR3 in DNA: TGTGCCAGCAGTGGACAGGGGGCTATCGGGGAGCTGTTTTTT.

This clone is a singleton in its sample. One junction end disagrees with the germline gene, perhaps due to a read error. V is TRBV7-7 and J is TRBJ2-1; unclear D gene. The V gene's germline CDR1 is SSHAT and CDR2 FNYEAQ (reference sequence). There are 14 residues in the CDR3. The CDR3 DNA reads TGTGCTAGCAGCTTATTTCTAGGAGACAATGAGCAGTTCTTC. Its protein product is CASSLFLGDNEQFF.

This rearrangement joins TRBV29-1 to TRBJ2-7; 7 nucleotides match TRBD1. This CDR3 contains 13 residues. With V trimmed by 4 bases and J by 3 bases, 6 bases remained unmatched. Germline V gene lookup returns CDR1 SQVTM and CDR2 ANQGSEA. The DNA for the CDR3 is TGCAGCGTTGTCCGGGACAGTATCTACGAGCAGTACTTC. Encoded protein: CSVVRDSIYEQYF.

The V gene is TRBV19, the J gene TRBJ2-5; 7 bases are a match to TRBD2. The better agreement between TRBJ2-7 and the DNA end casts doubt on the J call. Germline CDR1 reads LNHDA; CDR2 reads SQIVND (reference sequence). The length of the CDR3 is 15 residues. CDR3 DNA: TGTGCCAGTAGTATAGGGGGGGGATTGACCTACGAGCAGTACTTC. Translated: CASSIGGGLTYEQYF.

V and J are TRBV7-9 and TRBJ2-1, with 7 bases matching TRBD1. CDR1 is SEHNR, CDR2 FQNEAQ, per germline (reference sequence). The CDR3 length is 15 residues. V trimming: 3 bases; J trimming: 4 bases; junction bases outside the gene matches: 6. This CDR3 reads CASSFSGTDYNEQFF. CDR3 coding DNA: TGTGCCAGCAGCTTTTCCGGGACAGATTACAATGAGCAGTTCTTC. The full variable domain, in which reference TRBV7-9 and TRBJ2-1 provide the parts outside the CDR3, is DTGVSQNPRHKITKRGQNVTFRCDPISEHNRLYWYRQTLGQGPEFLTYFQNEAQLEKSRLLSDRFSAERPKGSFSTLEIQRTEQGDSAMYLCASSFSGTDYNEQFFGPGTRLTVL.